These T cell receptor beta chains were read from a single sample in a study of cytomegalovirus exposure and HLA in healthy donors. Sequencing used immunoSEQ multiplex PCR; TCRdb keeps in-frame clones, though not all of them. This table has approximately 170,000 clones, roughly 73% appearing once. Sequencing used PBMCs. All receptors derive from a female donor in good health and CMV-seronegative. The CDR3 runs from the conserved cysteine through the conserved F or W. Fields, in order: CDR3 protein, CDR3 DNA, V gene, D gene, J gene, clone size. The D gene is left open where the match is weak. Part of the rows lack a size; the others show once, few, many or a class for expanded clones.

CDR3aa: CASSLRPRTEAFF
CDR3nt: TGTGCCAGCAGTTTACGTCCTCGGACTGAAGCTTTCTTT
v_gene: TRBV27
d_gene: .
j_gene: TRBJ1-1
abundance: .

CDR3aa: CASSPSGGAKNIQYF
CDR3nt: TGTGCCAGCAGCCCTAGCGGGGGGGCCAAAAACATTCAGTACTTC
v_gene: TRBV5-4
d_gene: TRBD2
j_gene: TRBJ2-4
abundance: few

CDR3aa: CASSLGQVTGELFF
CDR3nt: TGTGCCAGCAGCTTGGGACAAGTCACCGGGGAGCTGTTTTTT
v_gene: TRBV7-3
d_gene: .
j_gene: TRBJ2-2
abundance: .

CDR3aa: CASSTLRGRGNTGELFF
CDR3nt: TGTGCCAGTAGTACCCTCAGGGGGCGCGGGAACACCGGGGAGCTGTTTTTT
v_gene: TRBV19
d_gene: TRBD1
j_gene: TRBJ2-2
abundance: .

CDR3aa: CSVAHTASSYEQYF
CDR3nt: TGCAGCGTTGCTCATACAGCTTCCTCCTACGAGCAGTACTTC
v_gene: TRBV29-1
d_gene: .
j_gene: TRBJ2-7
abundance: .

CDR3aa: CASSEMTSGQETQYF
CDR3nt: TGTGCCAGCAGTGAAATGACTAGCGGGCAAGAGACCCAGTACTTC
v_gene: TRBV25-1
d_gene: TRBD2
j_gene: TRBJ2-5
abundance: .

CDR3aa: CASSQVSGRAREQFF
CDR3nt: TGCGCCAGCAGCCAAGTAAGCGGGAGGGCCAGGGAGCAGTTCTTC
v_gene: TRBV4-1
d_gene: TRBD2
j_gene: TRBJ2-1
abundance: few

CDR3aa: CASGLGQHKSEAFF
CDR3nt: TGCGCTAGTGGTTTGGGACAGCACAAGTCCGAAGCTTTCTTT
v_gene: TRBV12-5
d_gene: TRBD1
j_gene: TRBJ1-1
abundance: .

CDR3aa: CASSPQGFTYEQYF
CDR3nt: TGTGCCAGCAGTCCCCAGGGATTTACTTACGAGCAGTACTTC
v_gene: TRBV27
d_gene: .
j_gene: TRBJ2-7
abundance: few

CDR3aa: CASSLVGGGGYTF
CDR3nt: TGTGCCAGCAGCTTGGTTGGGGGCGGAGGCTACACCTTC
v_gene: TRBV5-6
d_gene: .
j_gene: TRBJ1-2
abundance: .

CDR3aa: CASSDLGEMNTEAFF
CDR3nt: TGTGCCAGCAGTGATCTAGGAGAGATGAACACTGAAGCTTTCTTT
v_gene: TRBV6-1
d_gene: .
j_gene: TRBJ1-1
abundance: .

CDR3aa: CASSSFAGVDEQFF
CDR3nt: TGTGCCAGCAGCTCCTTCGCGGGAGTGGATGAACAGTTCTTC
v_gene: TRBV5-6
d_gene: TRBD2
j_gene: TRBJ2-1
abundance: .

CDR3aa: CASSPLLPGDTNSGNTIYF
CDR3nt: TGTGCCAGTAGTCCCCTCCTACCAGGGGACACTAACTCTGGAAACACCATATATTTT
v_gene: TRBV19
d_gene: .
j_gene: TRBJ1-3
abundance: once

CDR3aa: CASSLMVTSSAEAFF
CDR3nt: TGTGCCAGCAGCTTAATGGTAACCTCCTCGGCTGAAGCTTTCTTT
v_gene: TRBV7-6
d_gene: .
j_gene: TRBJ1-1
abundance: .

CDR3aa: CASSIPGLTYEQYF
CDR3nt: TGTGCCAGTAGTATCCCGGGACTAACCTACGAGCAGTACTTC
v_gene: TRBV19
d_gene: TRBD2
j_gene: TRBJ2-7
abundance: .

CDR3aa: CASTIQGNQPQHF
CDR3nt: TGTGCCAGTACCATACAGGGCAATCAGCCCCAGCATTTT
v_gene: TRBV19
d_gene: .
j_gene: TRBJ1-5
abundance: few

CDR3aa: CASSLQGANTGELFF
CDR3nt: TGTGCCAGCAGCTTACAGGGGGCGAACACCGGGGAGCTGTTTTTT
v_gene: TRBV7-7
d_gene: TRBD1
j_gene: TRBJ2-2
abundance: .

CDR3aa: CASSLEGLLSGNTIYF
CDR3nt: TGTGCCAGCAGCTTAGAGGGGCTTCTCTCTGGAAACACCATATATTTT
v_gene: TRBV7-2
d_gene: .
j_gene: TRBJ1-3
abundance: .

CDR3aa: CASSLGTRAEQYF
CDR3nt: TGTGCCAGCAGCTTAGGGACCAGGGCCGAGCAGTACTTC
v_gene: TRBV7-8
d_gene: .
j_gene: TRBJ2-7
abundance: .

CDR3aa: CASSESQGGYEQYF
CDR3nt: TGTGCCAGCAGTGAATCACAGGGCGGGTACGAGCAGTACTTC
v_gene: TRBV6-4
d_gene: .
j_gene: TRBJ2-7
abundance: .

CDR3aa: CASSLASGSKNEQFF
CDR3nt: TGTGCCAGCAGCTTAGCGAGCGGTTCCAAGAATGAGCAGTTCTTC
v_gene: TRBV7-8
d_gene: .
j_gene: TRBJ2-1
abundance: once

CDR3aa: CASSPGLAGGPTETQYF
CDR3nt: TGTGCCAGTAGTCCGGGACTAGCGGGGGGGCCAACAGAGACCCAGTACTTC
v_gene: TRBV19
d_gene: TRBD2
j_gene: TRBJ2-5
abundance: .

CDR3aa: CASTSGGASYEQYF
CDR3nt: TGTGCCAGCACCTCTGGGGGGGCCTCCTACGAGCAGTACTTC
v_gene: TRBV28
d_gene: .
j_gene: TRBJ2-7
abundance: .